Below are 10 T cell receptor beta chains sequenced from a single sample in a study of blood T cell repertoires in COVID-19 (dated by TCRdb to 2018 to 2021). The library was made by the immunoSEQ multiplex PCR assay. Held by TCRdb, this immuneACCESS table contains in-frame sequences only and omits some clones. Under half of the omission traces to an unresolved V gene where checked; the cause of the rest is unknown. This sample has roughly 280,000 clones in its table, and less than 90% of those were observed once. The top ten clonotypes cover under 2.5% of the sample. The specimen sequenced was peripheral blood. The receptors stem from a man between 25 and 39 years old with active or convalescent COVID-19.

The chain carries TRBV11-2 and TRBJ2-1; 11 positions match TRBD2. This CDR3 has 18 amino acids. V dropped 4 bases and J dropped 2; count of bases not matched to a gene: 10. Germline V gene data show CDR1 as SGHAT and CDR2 as FQNNGV. The CDR3 region is CASSSPSGGPLTYNEQFF. The CDR3 nucleotides read TGTGCCAGCAGCTCGCCTAGCGGGGGGCCGCTAACCTACAATGAGCAGTTCTTC.

The chain couples TRBV5-8 to TRBJ2-3; the match to TRBD2 covers 8 bases. The CDR3 runs 16 residues. Unmatched junction bases numbered 7, after V lost 3 bases and J lost 1 base. Germline V gene lookup returns CDR1 SGHTS and CDR2 YDEGEE. The CDR3 here is CASSSERGPRTDTQYF. CDR3 nucleotides: TGTGCCAGCAGCTCGGAGCGGGGGCCACGCACAGATACGCAGTATTTT.

The gene calls are TRBV2 and TRBJ2-5; possibly TRBD1 for D (6 bases). This CDR3 is 13 amino acids long. CDR1 is SNHLY and CDR2 is FYNNEI in the germline V gene. Trimming cost V 4 bases and J 3 bases, with 9 bases left between them. The CDR3 loop is CASSVNREETQYF. Written as DNA, the CDR3 is TGTGCCAGCAGTGTAAACAGGGAAGAGACCCAGTACTTC.

V usage is TRBV12-3 or TRBV12-4 and J usage is TRBJ1-1, with a possible D match to TRBD1 (5 bases). Trimming removed 6 bases at V and 5 bases at J, with 13 bases between. The CDR3 length is 13 residues. As DNA, the CDR3 is TGTGCCAGCAGCTTGGCCGGGGGGACTGAAGCTTTCTTT. This codes for CASSLAGGTEAFF.

The rearrangement links TRBV9 to TRBJ1-5, with D possibly matching TRBD1 (5 bases). This CDR3 comprises 14 residues. Germline values: CDR1 SGDLS, CDR2 YYNGEE. Trimming removed 4 bases from V and 4 bases from J, with 12 bases in between. CDR3 protein: CASSPGHPNQPQHF. The CDR3 DNA is TGTGCCAGCAGCCCTGGACACCCTAATCAGCCCCAGCATTTT.

The rearrangement joins TRBV6-6 to TRBJ2-7; D is possibly TRBD1 (5 bases). The V gene lost 6 bases and the J gene lost 0 bases, with 18 bases spanning the gap. Germline V gene data show CDR1 as MNHNY and CDR2 as SVGAGI (reference sequence). This CDR3 has 16 amino acids. The CDR3 reads CASSVQRTLSSYEQYF. The CDR3 DNA sequence: TGTGCCAGCAGCGTTCAAAGGACATTAAGCTCCTACGAGCAGTACTTC.

The chain has TRBV2 and TRBJ1-1; 10 nucleotides match TRBD1. V shed 4 bases, J shed 1 base, and the junction held 3 bases outside the gene matches. This CDR3 has 15 amino acids. The germline gives CDR1 SNHLY, CDR2 FYNNEI. CDR3 nucleotides: TGTGCCAGCAGTGGGACAGGGGGAACGAACACTGAAGCTTTCTTT. Its protein product is CASSGTGGTNTEAFF. Together with reference TRBV2 and TRBJ1-1, the CDR3 gives the full variable domain: EPEVTQTPSHQVTQMGQEVILRCVPISNHLYFYWYRQILGQKVEFLVSFYNNEISEKSEIFDDQFSVERPDGSNFTLKIRSTKLEDSAMYFCASSGTGGTNTEAFFGQGTRLTVV.

Comments on this clone: At one boundary the junction diverges from the germline segment, which might be a read error. The chain employs TRBV11-2 and TRBJ2-7; TRBD2 might be the D (6 bases). Per the germline V gene, CDR1 is SGHAT and CDR2 is FQNNGV. The CDR3 runs to 11 residues. CDR3 sequence reads: CASSLTGDPSF. DNA for the CDR3: TGTGCCAGCAGCCTAACGGGGGACCCTTCCTTC.

This sequence joins TRBV5-4 and TRBJ1-1, with D possibly being TRBD1 (6 bases). The CDR3 contains 13 residues. V dropped 4 bases and J dropped 1 base, with 8 bases sitting between them. Germline loops: CDR1 SGHNT, CDR2 YYREEE (reference sequence). CDR3 in DNA: TGTGCCAGCAGCCCGACAGGGAACACTGAAGCTTTCTTT. Translation: CASSPTGNTEAFF.

V usage is TRBV7-9 and J usage is TRBJ2-3; 10 bases match TRBD2. The ends lost 7 bases at V and 3 bases at J; junction bases unmatched: 4. From germline, CDR1 is SEHNR and CDR2 FQNEAQ (reference sequence). The length of the CDR3 is 14 residues. The CDR3 nucleotides are TGTGCCAGCAAGAATAGCGGGGGGACAGATACGCAGTATTTT. Encoded protein: CASKNSGGTDTQYF.